A selection of T cell receptor beta chains follows, all from one sample in a study of Ad26.COV2.S vaccination and SARS-CoV-2 variants. Generated by immunoSEQ multiplex PCR, the TCRdb table keeps only in-frame clones and is missing some. The sample has more than 300,000 clones, around 88% seen once; the top ten hold around 10%. This specimen consisted of peripheral blood, obtained in a trial of Ad26.COV2.S vaccine versus placebo. These receptors all stem from a person aged 18-65 years who received the Ad26.COV2.S COVID-19 vaccine or a placebo. Both conserved end residues are part of each CDR3. D genes are given only for firm matches. Rows give clone size only sometimes, using once, few, many, or a class for an expanded clone.

d_gene: NA; v_gene: TRBV4-3; abundance: NA; len: 17; j_gene: TRBJ2-4; CDR3nt: TGCGCCAGCAGCCAAGAAGGGGGGACGGTAGCCAAAAACATTCAGTACTTC; CDR3aa: CASSQEGGTVAKNIQYF
d_gene: TRBD1; v_gene: TRBV7-9; abundance: NA; len: 14; j_gene: TRBJ1-2; CDR3nt: TGTGCCAGCACCTTGACAGGGTTGGGCTATGGCTACACCTTC; CDR3aa: CASTLTGLGYGYTF
d_gene: NA; v_gene: TRBV13; abundance: NA; len: 13; j_gene: TRBJ1-1; CDR3nt: TGTGCCAGCAGCTTAGTGGGGGACACTGAAGCTTTCTTT; CDR3aa: CASSLVGDTEAFF
d_gene: NA; v_gene: TRBV19; abundance: NA; len: 13; j_gene: TRBJ1-2; CDR3nt: TGTGCCAGTAGTATGTCAGAGCACTATGGCTACACCTTC; CDR3aa: CASSMSEHYGYTF
d_gene: NA; v_gene: TRBV2; abundance: NA; len: 16; j_gene: TRBJ1-6; CDR3nt: TGTGCCAGCAGTCGAGACAGGAGCGGATATAATTCACCCCTCCACTTT; CDR3aa: CASSRDRSGYNSPLHF
d_gene: NA; v_gene: TRBV19; abundance: NA; len: 16; j_gene: TRBJ2-7; CDR3nt: TGTGCCAGTAGTCTCTCTCTCGGGCAGCCCGAACCCGAGCAGTACTTC; CDR3aa: CASSLSLGQPEPEQYF
d_gene: TRBD2; v_gene: TRBV2; abundance: few; len: 15; j_gene: TRBJ2-7; CDR3nt: TGTGCCAGCAGTTACGGGACTAGCGGGACCTACGAGCAGTACTTC; CDR3aa: CASSYGTSGTYEQYF
d_gene: NA; v_gene: TRBV5-4; abundance: NA; len: 15; j_gene: TRBJ2-3; CDR3nt: TGTGCCAGCAGCTTTCGGAACAGGGCGAGGGATACGCAGTATTTT; CDR3aa: CASSFRNRARDTQYF
d_gene: NA; v_gene: TRBV6-5; abundance: NA; len: 15; j_gene: TRBJ1-3; CDR3nt: TGTGCCAGCAGCCCGCCACCAGGGGACGGAAACACCATATATTTT; CDR3aa: CASSPPPGDGNTIYF
d_gene: NA; v_gene: TRBV12-5; abundance: NA; len: 13; j_gene: TRBJ2-2; CDR3nt: TGTGCTAGTGGCCGGCAGAACACCGGGGAGCTGTTTTTT; CDR3aa: CASGRQNTGELFF
d_gene: NA; v_gene: TRBV19; abundance: NA; len: 13; j_gene: TRBJ2-7; CDR3nt: TGTGCCACCTCTGGGGGCCAAGGCTACGAGCAGTACTTC; CDR3aa: CATSGGQGYEQYF
d_gene: NA; v_gene: TRBV27; abundance: NA; len: 13; j_gene: TRBJ1-2; CDR3nt: TGTGCCAGCAGGGGGGACCGGGACTATGGCTACACCTTC; CDR3aa: CASRGDRDYGYTF
d_gene: TRBD2; v_gene: TRBV6-5; abundance: NA; len: 15; j_gene: TRBJ2-2; CDR3nt: TGTGCCAGCAGGGGAGGGACTAGCGAGCCCGGGGAGCTGTTTTTT; CDR3aa: CASRGGTSEPGELFF
d_gene: NA; v_gene: TRBV7-2; abundance: NA; len: 13; j_gene: TRBJ1-1; CDR3nt: TGTGCCAGCAGCTTAGGGGCAGGTCTTGAAGCTTTCTTT; CDR3aa: CASSLGAGLEAFF
d_gene: NA; v_gene: TRBV7-9; abundance: NA; len: 15; j_gene: TRBJ2-7; CDR3nt: TGTGCCAGCAGCCTAGGGGCCGGTCGCGCCTACGAGCAGTACTTC; CDR3aa: CASSLGAGRAYEQYF
d_gene: NA; v_gene: TRBV4-3; abundance: NA; len: 13; j_gene: TRBJ2-5; CDR3nt: TGCGCCAGCAGCCAAGATGGAGGGAAGACCCAGTACTTC; CDR3aa: CASSQDGGKTQYF
d_gene: TRBD1; v_gene: TRBV30; abundance: NA; len: 15; j_gene: TRBJ1-1; CDR3nt: TGTGCCTGGAAGGACAGGGATTATCTGAACACTGAAGCTTTCTTT; CDR3aa: CAWKDRDYLNTEAFF
d_gene: NA; v_gene: TRBV27; abundance: NA; len: 13; j_gene: TRBJ1-1; CDR3nt: TGTGCCAGCCGGGACGGGGAGAACACTGAAGCTTTCTTT; CDR3aa: CASRDGENTEAFF
d_gene: NA; v_gene: TRBV3-1/TRBV3-2; abundance: NA; len: 12; j_gene: TRBJ2-7; CDR3nt: TGTGCCAGCAGTTCCGGTTCCTACGAGCAGTACTTC; CDR3aa: CASSSGSYEQYF
d_gene: NA; v_gene: TRBV7-8; abundance: NA; len: 13; j_gene: TRBJ1-2; CDR3nt: TGTGCCAGCAGCTTTAAGGACCTCCGAGGCTACACCTTC; CDR3aa: CASSFKDLRGYTF
d_gene: NA; v_gene: TRBV6-2/TRBV6-3; abundance: NA; len: 15; j_gene: TRBJ2-7; CDR3nt: TGTGCCAGCAGTTACTCGTTTCAGGGGACCAACGAGCAGTACTTC; CDR3aa: CASSYSFQGTNEQYF
d_gene: NA; v_gene: TRBV21-1; abundance: few; len: 12; j_gene: TRBJ1-1; CDR3nt: TGTGCCAGCAGCAAAGCTTTTAAGCGAGCTTTCTTT; CDR3aa: CASSKAFKRAFF
d_gene: TRBD2; v_gene: TRBV4-2; abundance: NA; len: 16; j_gene: TRBJ2-1; CDR3nt: TGTGCCAGCAGCCACCTACTAGCGGGAGGGGTCAATGAGCAGTTCTTC; CDR3aa: CASSHLLAGGVNEQFF
d_gene: NA; v_gene: TRBV4-3; abundance: NA; len: 15; j_gene: TRBJ1-1; CDR3nt: TGCGCCAGCAGCCAAGATTCAGGGAGGGACACTGAAGCTTTCTTT; CDR3aa: CASSQDSGRDTEAFF
d_gene: TRBD2; v_gene: TRBV19; abundance: NA; len: 17; j_gene: TRBJ2-2; CDR3nt: TGTGCCAGTCATCTCCTAGCGGGGGCTGGGGACACCGGGGAGCTGTTTTTT; CDR3aa: CASHLLAGAGDTGELFF
d_gene: NA; v_gene: TRBV7-9; abundance: NA; len: 14; j_gene: TRBJ1-2; CDR3nt: TGTGCCAGCAGCTTGCAGGACAGACCTTATGGCTACACCTTC; CDR3aa: CASSLQDRPYGYTF
d_gene: TRBD2; v_gene: TRBV7-8; abundance: NA; len: 18; j_gene: TRBJ2-3; CDR3nt: TGTGCCAGCAGCTTAGGCAGGTTCCGGCGGGGGGCACCAGATACGCAGTATTTT; CDR3aa: CASSLGRFRRGAPDTQYF
d_gene: TRBD1; v_gene: TRBV18; abundance: NA; len: 13; j_gene: TRBJ2-7; CDR3nt: TGTGCCAGCTCACGACAGGGCTCCTACGAGCAGTACTTC; CDR3aa: CASSRQGSYEQYF
d_gene: TRBD1; v_gene: TRBV25-1; abundance: few; len: 13; j_gene: TRBJ1-2; CDR3nt: TGTGCCAGCAGTCGGACAGGGAATGCTGGCTACACCTTC; CDR3aa: CASSRTGNAGYTF
d_gene: NA; v_gene: TRBV6-5; abundance: few; len: 14; j_gene: TRBJ1-4; CDR3nt: TGTGCCAGCAGTTCACTCTCGGGGGGGGAAAAACTGTTTTTT; CDR3aa: CASSSLSGGEKLFF
d_gene: NA; v_gene: TRBV5-6; abundance: NA; len: 15; j_gene: TRBJ2-1; CDR3nt: TGTGCCAGCAGCCCCTGGGGTAGCGACGACAATGAGCAGTTCTTC; CDR3aa: CASSPWGSDDNEQFF
d_gene: NA; v_gene: TRBV12-3/TRBV12-4; abundance: NA; len: 11; j_gene: TRBJ1-1; CDR3nt: TGTGCCAGCCACAAGGGCACTGAAGCTTTCTTT; CDR3aa: CASHKGTEAFF
d_gene: NA; v_gene: TRBV7-8; abundance: NA; len: 16; j_gene: TRBJ1-2; CDR3nt: TGTGCCAGCAGCCCCCAAGGTGGGCGGAGAGCTTATGGCTACACCTTC; CDR3aa: CASSPQGGRRAYGYTF